Described below is a single T cell receptor beta chain sequence and its context. What it binds is not known. The data were obtained in a study of T cells expressing NK-cell markers. Study-wide context: Most of the eight sequenced donors were HCMV-seropositive; one was seronegative.

Study results and caveats: Researchers report these clonotypes also headed the CD3+CD56-NKG2C+ fraction in several donors.

TCR beta cDNA was generated via 5'RACE template switching incorporating UMIs. Reprocessing the 5' RACE reads, TCRdb reports a single entry for every CDR3 protein and omits DNA. Its table lists fewer than 300,000 distinct CDR3 sequences. The CDR3 covers 13 residues. Germline loops: CDR1 SGDLS, CDR2 YYNGEE. The specimen was blood T cells: a sorted CD56 or NKG2C T cell subset, CD4+ or CD8+ T cells, or bulk PBMC T cells (not recorded which). The receptor comes from a woman between 18 and 70 years old in good health. This chain connects TRBV9 to TRBJ2-1; TCRdb's assignment of TRBD1 cannot be checked, as there is no DNA. CDR3 sequence reads: CASSVDSYNEQFF.